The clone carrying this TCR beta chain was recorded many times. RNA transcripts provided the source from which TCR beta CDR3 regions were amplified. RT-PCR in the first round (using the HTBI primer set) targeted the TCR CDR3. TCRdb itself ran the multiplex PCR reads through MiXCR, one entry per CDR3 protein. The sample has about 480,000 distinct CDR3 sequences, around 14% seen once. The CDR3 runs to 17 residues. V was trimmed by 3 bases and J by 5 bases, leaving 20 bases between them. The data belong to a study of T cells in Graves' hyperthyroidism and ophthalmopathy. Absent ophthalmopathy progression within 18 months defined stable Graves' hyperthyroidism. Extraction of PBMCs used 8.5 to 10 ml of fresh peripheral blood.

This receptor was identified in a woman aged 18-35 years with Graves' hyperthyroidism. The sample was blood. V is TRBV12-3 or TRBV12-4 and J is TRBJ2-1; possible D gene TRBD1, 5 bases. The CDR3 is CASSLGLGGLADNEQFF. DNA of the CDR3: TGTGCCAGCAGTTTGGGGCTTGGTGGGTTGGCAGACAATGAGCAGTTCTTC.